Given below is one TCR beta chain in context. The CDR3 is made up of 16 amino acids. The V gene's germline CDR1 is MGHRA and CDR2 YSYEKL. V lost 2 bases and J lost 0, with 11 bases in between. The data derive from a study of human T cells and chemical hapten exposure. Study summary: Predominantly women, the patients had alopecia areata, totalis or universalis.

The time point is: pre-sensitization, week 0. Sample treatment: therapeutic diphenylcyclopropenone sensitization with weekly scalp DPC. TCRdb independently ran MiXCR on the RACE reads; one entry per CDR3 protein. The sample shows about 260,000 distinct CDR3 sequences, about 9.4% of them seen only once. The chain links TRBV4-1 to TRBJ2-1, with a weak D call TRBD2 (5 bases). Sequences were derived from whole blood, sampled in connection with sensitization to the hapten diphenylcyclopropenone (DPC). The sequence was collected from a woman between 40 and 50 years old with alopecia areata. Some clones in this sample may be carry-over from other donors' samples. Here the CDR3 DNA reads TGCGCCAGCAGCCAAAATACTAGGAGCTCCTACAATGAGCAGTTCTTC. This codes for CASSQNTRSSYNEQFF.